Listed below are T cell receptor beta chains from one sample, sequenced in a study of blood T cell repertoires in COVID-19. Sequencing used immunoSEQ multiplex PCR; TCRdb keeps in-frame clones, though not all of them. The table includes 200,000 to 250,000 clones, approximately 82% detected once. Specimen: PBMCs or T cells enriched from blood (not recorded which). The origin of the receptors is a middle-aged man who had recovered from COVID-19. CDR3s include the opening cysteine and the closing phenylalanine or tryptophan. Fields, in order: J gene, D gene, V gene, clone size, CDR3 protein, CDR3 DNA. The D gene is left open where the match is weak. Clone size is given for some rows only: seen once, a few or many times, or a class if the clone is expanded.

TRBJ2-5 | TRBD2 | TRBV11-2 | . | CASSTGTSGRRGETQYF | TGTGCCAGCAGCACCGGGACTAGCGGGAGGAGAGGAGAGACCCAGTACTTC
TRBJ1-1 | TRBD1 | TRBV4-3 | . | CASSSRDRGTTEAFF | TGCGCCAGCAGCTCCCGGGACAGGGGGACCACTGAAGCTTTCTTT
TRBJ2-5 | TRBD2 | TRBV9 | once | CASSLTGTTQETQYF | TGTGCCAGCAGCCTAACCGGGACTACCCAAGAGACCCAGTACTTC
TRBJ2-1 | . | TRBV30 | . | CAWGEGGAYNEQFF | TGTGCCTGGGGGGAGGGGGGCGCCTACAATGAGCAGTTCTTC
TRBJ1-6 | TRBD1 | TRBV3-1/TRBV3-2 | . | CASSRQGVGSPLHF | TGTGCCAGCAGCCGACAGGGGGTAGGATCACCCCTCCACTTT
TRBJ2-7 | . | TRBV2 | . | CASRRSFTEAYEQYF | TGTGCCAGCAGAAGGAGTTTTACGGAGGCCTACGAGCAGTACTTC
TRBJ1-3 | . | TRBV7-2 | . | CASSEDSPGNTIYF | TGTGCCAGCAGCGAGGACAGTCCTGGAAACACCATATATTTT
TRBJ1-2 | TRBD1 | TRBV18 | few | CASSPSDRGGYGYTF | TGTGCCAGCTCTCCCTCGGACAGGGGTGGATATGGCTACACCTTC
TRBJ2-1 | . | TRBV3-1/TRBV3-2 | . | CASRFGDNSYNEQFF | TGTGCCAGCCGGTTTGGTGACAACTCGTACAATGAGCAGTTCTTC
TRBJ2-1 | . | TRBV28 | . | CASTRSGANEQFF | TGTGCCAGCACCCGTTCGGGTGCCAATGAGCAGTTCTTC
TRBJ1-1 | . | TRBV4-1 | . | CASSLTGSTEAFF | TGCGCCAGCAGCCTAACCGGGTCCACTGAAGCTTTCTTT
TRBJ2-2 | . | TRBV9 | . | CASSQGPNTGELFF | TGTGCCAGCAGCCAGGGCCCGAACACCGGGGAGCTGTTTTTT
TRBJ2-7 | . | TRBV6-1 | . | CASSEVQPTYEQYF | TGTGCCAGCAGTGAAGTACAGCCAACCTACGAGCAGTACTTC
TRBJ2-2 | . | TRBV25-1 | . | CASSDPRRAGELFF | TGTGCCAGCAGTGACCCCCGGAGGGCCGGGGAGCTGTTTTTT
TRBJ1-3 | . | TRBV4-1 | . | CASSQPGFSGNTIYF | TGCGCCAGCAGCCAACCAGGATTCTCTGGAAACACCATATATTTT
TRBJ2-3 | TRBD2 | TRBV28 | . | CASSPSAGETDTQYF | TGTGCCAGCAGCCCCTCAGCGGGGGAGACAGATACGCAGTATTTT
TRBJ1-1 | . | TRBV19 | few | CASSTMDRPITEAFF | TGTGCCAGTAGTACTATGGACAGACCCATCACTGAAGCTTTCTTT
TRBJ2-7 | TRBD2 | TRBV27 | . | CASSLKQSKTSGSSYEQYF | TGTGCCAGCAGTTTAAAACAATCCAAGACTAGCGGATCCTCCTACGAGCAGTACTTC
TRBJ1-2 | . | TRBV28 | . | CASTPLTISYGYTF | TGTGCCAGCACCCCTCTGACTATAAGCTATGGCTACACCTTC
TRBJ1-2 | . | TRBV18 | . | CASSLTGQYGYTF | TGTGCCAGCTCACTTACAGGGCAGTATGGCTACACCTTC
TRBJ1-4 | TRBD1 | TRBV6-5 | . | CASIYSGQGHEKLFF | TGTGCCAGCATTTACTCGGGACAGGGGCATGAAAAACTGTTTTTT
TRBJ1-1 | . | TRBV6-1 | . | CASSEVRAGEAFF | TGTGCCAGCAGTGAAGTTAGGGCAGGGGAAGCTTTCTTT
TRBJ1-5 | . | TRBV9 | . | CASSEDSLYQPQHF | TGTGCCAGCAGCGAGGACAGCCTATATCAGCCCCAGCATTTT
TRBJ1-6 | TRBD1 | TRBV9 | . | CASSPHFDRGRYNSPLHF | TGTGCCAGCAGCCCTCACTTCGACAGGGGGAGATATAATTCACCCCTCCACTTT
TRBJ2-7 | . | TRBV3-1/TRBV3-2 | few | CASSLKEGGYEQYF | TGTGCCAGCAGCCTAAAAGAGGGCGGCTACGAGCAGTACTTC
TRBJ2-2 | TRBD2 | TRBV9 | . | CASAGLAGVTGELFF | TGTGCCTCAGCGGGACTAGCGGGGGTTACCGGGGAGCTGTTTTTT
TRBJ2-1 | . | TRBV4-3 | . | CASSQDGGSYNEQFF | TGCGCCAGCAGCCAAGATGGGGGGTCCTACAATGAGCAGTTCTTC
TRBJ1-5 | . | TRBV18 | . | CASSPRASRADDSNQPQHF | TGTGCCAGCTCACCGAGAGCGAGCAGAGCCGACGATAGCAATCAGCCCCAGCATTTT
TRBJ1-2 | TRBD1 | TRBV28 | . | CASSPRQGASYGYTF | TGTGCCAGCAGTCCGCGACAGGGGGCCAGCTATGGCTACACCTTC
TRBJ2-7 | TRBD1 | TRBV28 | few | CASKQGDRGYEQYF | TGTGCCAGCAAGCAAGGGGACAGGGGGTACGAGCAGTACTTC
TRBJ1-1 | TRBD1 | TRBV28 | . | CATQPWTGFHTEAFF | TGTGCCACTCAACCCTGGACAGGCTTCCACACTGAAGCTTTCTTT
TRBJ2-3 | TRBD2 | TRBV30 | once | CAWTPPLRGRDTQYF | TGTGCCTGGACTCCACCCCTTCGCGGGAGGGATACGCAGTATTTT
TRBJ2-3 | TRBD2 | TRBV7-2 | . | CATASSGGAVDTQYF | TGTGCCACCGCGAGTAGCGGGGGGGCCGTGGATACGCAGTATTTT
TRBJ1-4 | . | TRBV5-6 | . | CASSFGQEKLFF | TGTGCCAGCAGCTTCGGACAGGAAAAACTGTTTTTT
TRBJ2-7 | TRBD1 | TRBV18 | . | CASSLLTGTGWEQYF | TGTGCCAGCTCACTACTAACCGGGACAGGGTGGGAGCAGTACTTC
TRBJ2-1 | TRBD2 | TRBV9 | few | CASSVEASGRYEQFF | TGTGCCAGCAGCGTAGAGGCTAGCGGGAGATATGAGCAGTTCTTC
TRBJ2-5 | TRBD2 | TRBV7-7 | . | CASSFLAGDEETQYF | TGTGCCAGCAGCTTCTTGGCGGGGGACGAAGAGACCCAGTACTTC
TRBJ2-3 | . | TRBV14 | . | CASSQDARGSTDTQYF | TGTGCCAGCAGCCAAGATGCCAGAGGATCCACAGATACGCAGTATTTT
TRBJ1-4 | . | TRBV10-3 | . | CAISGAGVNEKLFF | TGTGCCATCAGTGGTGCAGGGGTTAATGAAAAACTGTTTTTT
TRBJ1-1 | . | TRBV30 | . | CAWSPHRTGYTEAFF | TGTGCCTGGAGTCCCCACCGCACAGGGTACACTGAAGCTTTCTTT
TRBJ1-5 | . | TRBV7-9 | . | CASSLQGGSNQPQHF | TGTGCCAGCAGCCTCCAGGGAGGTAGCAATCAGCCCCAGCATTTT
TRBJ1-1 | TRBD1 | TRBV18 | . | CASSQQGDGTEAFF | TGTGCCAGCTCACAGCAGGGGGATGGCACTGAAGCTTTCTTT
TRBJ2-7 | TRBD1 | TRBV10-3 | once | CAISEGLGTGKEKYF | TGTGCCATCAGTGAGGGCCTCGGGACAGGGAAGGAGAAGTACTTC
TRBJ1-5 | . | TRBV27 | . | CASSLNRDINQPQHF | TGTGCCAGCAGTTTAAACAGAGATATCAATCAGCCCCAGCATTTT
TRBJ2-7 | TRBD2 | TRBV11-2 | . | CASSGGLAGSSYEQYF | TGTGCCAGCAGCGGGGGACTAGCGGGTTCCTCCTACGAGCAGTACTTC
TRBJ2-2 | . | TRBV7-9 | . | CASSRPQDTGELFF | TGTGCCAGCAGCCGTCCACAGGACACCGGGGAGCTGTTTTTT
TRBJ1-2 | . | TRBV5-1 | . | CASSLALNYGYTF | TGCGCCAGCAGCTTGGCCCTCAACTATGGCTACACCTTC
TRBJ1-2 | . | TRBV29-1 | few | CSVESPRKGYTF | TGCAGCGTTGAATCTCCGCGTAAGGGCTACACCTTC